The present T cell receptor (beta chain) was sequenced within a study of T cell repertoires and HLA-DP antigens. Study overall: CD4+ T cells were cocultured with HeLa cells expressing HLA-DP. The donors, ranging 18-to-29 to 60-to-69 years, included a couple of males and one female. Sorted CD137+CD4+ samples averaged 218.4 ng DNA; pre-culture CD4+ samples, 950 to 1,500 ng. Study results and caveats: Total CD4+ responders were stimulated by HeLa antigen-presenting cells.

About this clone itself: The antigen is unknown.

TCRdb's copy holds only in-frame clones and misses some; the assay was immunoSEQ multiplex PCR. The repertoire includes over 60,000 clones, about 82% of them detected once, and around 1.5% sits in the top ten. V lost 2 bases to trimming and J lost 5 bases; unmatched junction nucleotides: 7. The germline V gene encodes CDR1 SGHRS and CDR2 YFSETQ. This CDR3 has 16 amino acids. This clonotype originated in a man in his 60s in good health and CMV-seronegative. V is TRBV5-1 and J is TRBJ2-1, with TRBD2 matching over 10 bases. Input material: CD4+ T cells from PBMCs. The CDR3 DNA reads TGCGCCAGCAGCTTTTCGCTAGCGGGGGCTAACAATGAGCAGTTCTTC. Its protein product is CASSFSLAGANNEQFF.